These T cell receptor beta chains were read from a single sample in a study of blood T cells in healthy people across ages. TCRdb reanalysed the 5' RACE reads using MiXCR and keeps one entry per CDR3 protein. The sample has over a million distinct CDR3 sequences, more than 35% seen once. Material for sequencing was blood. The source is a woman aged 55-70 years in good health. Each CDR3 is given with its conserved first and last residue. A D gene is named only where the DNA matches it firmly. For some rows the clone size is stated as once, few or many, or as a class when expanded; others skip it.

J gene: TRBJ2-7
clone size: few
D gene: .
V gene: TRBV3-1
CDR3 protein: CASSEPSSSYEQYF
CDR3 DNA: TGTGCCAGCAGTGAACCTAGCAGTTCCTACGAGCAGTACTTC

J gene: TRBJ2-7
clone size: few
D gene: .
V gene: TRBV6-1
CDR3 protein: CASSAETGANWGHEQYF
CDR3 DNA: TGTGCCAGCAGTGCGGAGACAGGAGCTAACTGGGGGCACGAGCAGTACTTC

J gene: TRBJ2-7
clone size: .
D gene: .
V gene: TRBV7-9
CDR3 protein: CASTQGGRSVYEQYF
CDR3 DNA: TGTGCCAGCACCCAAGGGGGAAGGAGTGTTTACGAGCAGTACTTC

J gene: TRBJ1-6
clone size: once
D gene: .
V gene: TRBV18
CDR3 protein: CASSQDRLGLSPLHF
CDR3 DNA: TGTGCCAGCTCACAGGACAGACTTGGACTTTCACCCCTCCACTTT

J gene: TRBJ2-1
clone size: few
D gene: .
V gene: TRBV5-1
CDR3 protein: CASSLGRRLDEQFF
CDR3 DNA: TGCGCCAGCAGCTTAGGAAGGAGATTGGATGAGCAGTTCTTC

J gene: TRBJ2-3
clone size: .
D gene: .
V gene: TRBV12-3/TRBV12-4
CDR3 protein: CASSFMAVDTQYF
CDR3 DNA: TGTGCCAGCAGTTTCATGGCAGTAGATACGCAGTATTTT

J gene: TRBJ1-1
clone size: few
D gene: .
V gene: TRBV27
CDR3 protein: CASSLARANTEAFF
CDR3 DNA: TGTGCCAGCAGTTTGGCTAGGGCGAACACTGAAGCTTTCTTT

J gene: TRBJ2-4
clone size: few
D gene: .
V gene: TRBV6-5
CDR3 protein: CASSSRLGPSKNIQYF
CDR3 DNA: TGTGCCAGCAGTTCCCGACTAGGGCCAAGCAAAAACATTCAGTACTTC

J gene: TRBJ1-5
clone size: .
D gene: .
V gene: TRBV2
CDR3 protein: CASSDGVGNQPQHF
CDR3 DNA: TGTGCCAGCAGTGATGGGGTCGGCAATCAGCCCCAGCATTTT

J gene: TRBJ2-1
clone size: .
D gene: TRBD2
V gene: TRBV27
CDR3 protein: CASSFRGLAEETQFF
CDR3 DNA: TGTGCCAGCAGTTTTCGGGGACTAGCGGAAGAGACCCAGTTCTTC

J gene: TRBJ2-3
clone size: .
D gene: .
V gene: TRBV19
CDR3 protein: CASSTRITDTQYF
CDR3 DNA: TGTGCCAGTAGTACCCGTATCACAGATACGCAGTATTTT

J gene: TRBJ2-7
clone size: .
D gene: TRBD1
V gene: TRBV30
CDR3 protein: CAWAEGTGFDEQYF
CDR3 DNA: TGTGCCTGGGCCGAAGGGACAGGGTTCGACGAGCAGTACTTC

J gene: TRBJ2-7
clone size: .
D gene: .
V gene: TRBV6-2/TRBV6-3
CDR3 protein: CASSYSAGSFNEQYF
CDR3 DNA: TGTGCCAGCAGTTACTCGGCCGGGAGTTTCAACGAGCAGTACTTC

J gene: TRBJ1-5
clone size: .
D gene: .
V gene: TRBV27
CDR3 protein: CASSLAMYSNQPQHF
CDR3 DNA: TGTGCCAGCAGTTTAGCGATGTATAGCAATCAGCCCCAGCATTTT

J gene: TRBJ2-1
clone size: .
D gene: .
V gene: TRBV2
CDR3 protein: CASTTRYEQFF
CDR3 DNA: TGTGCCAGCACTACACGATATGAGCAGTTCTTC

J gene: TRBJ2-7
clone size: once
D gene: TRBD2
V gene: TRBV5-1
CDR3 protein: CASSLAPTSGYNEQYF
CDR3 DNA: TGCGCCAGCAGCTTGGCCCCGACTAGCGGATACAATGAGCAGTACTTC

J gene: TRBJ1-1
clone size: .
D gene: TRBD1
V gene: TRBV7-9
CDR3 protein: CASSVDRALNTEAFF
CDR3 DNA: TGTGCCAGCAGCGTCGACAGGGCTTTGAACACTGAAGCTTTCTTT

J gene: TRBJ2-7
clone size: few
D gene: TRBD1
V gene: TRBV15
CDR3 protein: CATSREDRGYEQYF
CDR3 DNA: TGTGCCACCAGCAGAGAGGACAGGGGTTACGAGCAGTACTTC

J gene: TRBJ2-7
clone size: .
D gene: TRBD2
V gene: TRBV24-1
CDR3 protein: CATSDTVGAGDEQYF
CDR3 DNA: TGTGCCACCAGTGATACCGTAGGAGCGGGGGACGAGCAGTACTTC

J gene: TRBJ2-1
clone size: few
D gene: TRBD1
V gene: TRBV7-3
CDR3 protein: CASSSTTSYRDRENNEQFF
CDR3 DNA: TGTGCCAGCAGCTCGACGACGTCCTACCGGGACAGGGAGAACAATGAGCAGTTCTTC

J gene: TRBJ1-4
clone size: .
D gene: .
V gene: TRBV11-2
CDR3 protein: CASSPSGRNEKLFF
CDR3 DNA: TGTGCCAGCAGCCCCTCGGGGCGTAATGAAAAACTGTTTTTT

J gene: TRBJ1-2
clone size: .
D gene: .
V gene: TRBV7-9
CDR3 protein: CASSFQRANYGYTF
CDR3 DNA: TGTGCCAGCAGCTTCCAGAGAGCTAACTATGGCTACACCTTC

J gene: TRBJ2-7
clone size: .
D gene: TRBD2
V gene: TRBV28
CDR3 protein: CASSFSGSMGEQYF
CDR3 DNA: TGTGCCAGCAGCTTTAGCGGGTCCATGGGCGAGCAGTACTTC

J gene: TRBJ2-7
clone size: few
D gene: TRBD2
V gene: TRBV20-1
CDR3 protein: CSARVGETSGSYEQYF
CDR3 DNA: TGCAGTGCTAGAGTCGGGGAAACTAGCGGGAGCTACGAGCAGTACTTC

J gene: TRBJ2-7
clone size: .
D gene: TRBD1
V gene: TRBV20-1
CDR3 protein: CSARPPGGSYEQYF
CDR3 DNA: TGCAGTGCTAGACCCCCAGGGGGCTCCTACGAGCAGTACTTC

J gene: TRBJ2-7
clone size: .
D gene: .
V gene: TRBV2
CDR3 protein: CASSKGPYEQYF
CDR3 DNA: TGTGCCAGCAGTAAAGGACCCTACGAGCAGTACTTC

J gene: TRBJ1-5
clone size: .
D gene: .
V gene: TRBV12-3/TRBV12-4
CDR3 protein: CASSFVGGGNQPQHF
CDR3 DNA: TGTGCCAGCAGTTTCGTGGGGGGCGGCAATCAGCCCCAGCATTTT